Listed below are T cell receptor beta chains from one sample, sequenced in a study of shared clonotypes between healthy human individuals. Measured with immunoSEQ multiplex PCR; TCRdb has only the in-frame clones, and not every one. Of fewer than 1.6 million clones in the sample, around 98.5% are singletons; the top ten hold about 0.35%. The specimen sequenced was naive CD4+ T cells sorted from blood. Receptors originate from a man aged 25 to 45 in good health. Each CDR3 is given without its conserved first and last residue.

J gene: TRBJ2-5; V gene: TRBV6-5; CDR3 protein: ASSRKGGQETQY
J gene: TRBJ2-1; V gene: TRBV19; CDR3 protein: ASSMLRSSGSQGLNEQF
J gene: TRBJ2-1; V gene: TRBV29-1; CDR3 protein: SVEGTIDNEQF
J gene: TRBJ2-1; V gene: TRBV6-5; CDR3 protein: ASKRSGREDEQF
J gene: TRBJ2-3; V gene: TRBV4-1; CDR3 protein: ASSLQGGEDTQY
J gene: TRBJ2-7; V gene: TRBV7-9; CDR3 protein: AGANRAGSEQY
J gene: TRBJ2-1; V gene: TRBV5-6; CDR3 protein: ASSPMEAAASYNEQF
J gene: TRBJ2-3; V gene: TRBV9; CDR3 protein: ASSSYRSGTDTQY
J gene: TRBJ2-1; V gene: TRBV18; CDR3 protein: ASSPGTEDEQF
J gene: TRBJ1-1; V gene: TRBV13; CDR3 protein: ASSPGTVRNTEAF
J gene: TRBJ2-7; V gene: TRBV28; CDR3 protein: ASSLRTGGTYEQY
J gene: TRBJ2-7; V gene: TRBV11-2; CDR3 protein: ASSITSGLYEQY
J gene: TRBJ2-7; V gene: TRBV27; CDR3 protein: ASSPRSSGVYEQY
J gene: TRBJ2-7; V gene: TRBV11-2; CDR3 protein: ASRLGGWTGYYEQY
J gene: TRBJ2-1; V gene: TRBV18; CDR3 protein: ASSPADRGQF
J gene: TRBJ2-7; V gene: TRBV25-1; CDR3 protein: ASSGVSYEQY
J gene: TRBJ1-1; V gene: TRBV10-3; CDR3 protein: AAREVPNTEAF
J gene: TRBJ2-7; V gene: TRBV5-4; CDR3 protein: ASSLVGSEQY
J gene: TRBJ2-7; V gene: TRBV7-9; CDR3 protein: ASSRWVTTPTYEQY
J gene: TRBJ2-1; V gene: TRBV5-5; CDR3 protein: ASKKELVMRYNEQF
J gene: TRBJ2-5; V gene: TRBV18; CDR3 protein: ASSPLAGGQETQY
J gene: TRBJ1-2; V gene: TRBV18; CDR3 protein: ASSPKPTSDGYT
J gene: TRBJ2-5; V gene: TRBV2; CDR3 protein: ASSRGETQY
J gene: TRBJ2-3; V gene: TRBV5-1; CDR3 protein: ASSLDDRVSTDTQY
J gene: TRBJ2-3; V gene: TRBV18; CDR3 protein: ASSKDQGASQY
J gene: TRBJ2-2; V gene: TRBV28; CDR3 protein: ASSSTTGVGELF
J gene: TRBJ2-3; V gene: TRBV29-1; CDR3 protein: SVEKTGGATDTQY
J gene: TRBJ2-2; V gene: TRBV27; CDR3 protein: ASGLRAGANGELF
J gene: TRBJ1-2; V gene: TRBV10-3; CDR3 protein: ATWTDLWYGYT
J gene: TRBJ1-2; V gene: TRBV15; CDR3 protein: ATSSGPQNLDGYT
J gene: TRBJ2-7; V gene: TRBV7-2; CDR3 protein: ASSLSPRASYEQY
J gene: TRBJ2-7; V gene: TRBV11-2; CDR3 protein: ASSPISRDRKKVYEQY
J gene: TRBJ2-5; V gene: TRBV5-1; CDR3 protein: ASMVGLAGEETQY
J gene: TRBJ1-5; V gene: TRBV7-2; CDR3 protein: ASSLSINQPQH
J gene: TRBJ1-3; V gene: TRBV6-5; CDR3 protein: ASSGRPSGNTIY
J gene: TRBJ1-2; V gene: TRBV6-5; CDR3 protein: ASSYVAGGSYGYT
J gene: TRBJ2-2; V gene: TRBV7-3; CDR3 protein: ASSLDSASAGELF
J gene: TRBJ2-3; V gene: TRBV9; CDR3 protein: ASSARGVTQY
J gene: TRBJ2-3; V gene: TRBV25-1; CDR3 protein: ASTPGTSGTDTQY
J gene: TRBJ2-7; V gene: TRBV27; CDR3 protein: ASSLRGQGSSYEQY
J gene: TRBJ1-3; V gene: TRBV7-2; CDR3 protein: ASSKTGGSGNTIY
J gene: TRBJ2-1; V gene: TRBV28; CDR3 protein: ASSLLAQIDNEQF